This record looks at one T cell receptor beta chain sequence and its context. This clonotype was picked up a small number of times. The specificity of this receptor is unknown. No base qualities exist here, and no much larger clone lies one base off it. The data originate from a study of regulatory T cells in long-lasting Graves disease (TCRdb year 2021). Concerning the study at large: Persistent Graves' disease meant more than 5 years of antithyroid drug treatment with TSH receptor autoantibodies that stayed positive. Peripheral blood TCR sequencing and RNA sequencing compared persistent Graves' disease patients with newly diagnosed Graves' disease patients. The study was registered as a clinical trial and conducted in China. A total of roughly 35 samples underwent TCR sequencing: about 13 from persistent and around 20 from newly diagnosed Graves' disease patients. On average, persistent Graves' disease patients in the clinical cohort had been on antithyroid drugs for around 9.5 years. The paper as a whole reports these results and caveats: Compared with newly diagnosed patients, patients with persistent Graves' disease had lower TCR Shannon entropy and fewer highly expanded clones, which suggests clonal expansion. TRBV28, TRBJ1-2 and TRBJ2-5 were preferentially used in persistent disease, while TRBV20-1 and TRBJ2-1 were favored in newly diagnosed disease. A larger number of public clonotypes was shared among persistent patients (fewer than 3,000) than among newly diagnosed patients (over 850). Only the TCR beta chain was sequenced and analyzed. The study examined only peripheral blood because the primary lesion, thyroid tissue, could not be accessed. The authors acknowledged the small sample size as a limitation that may reduce accuracy.

Reading the label with the study, this specimen's time point is: persistent/refractory GD, antithyroid drugs over 5 years with positive TRAb. For both TCR sequencing and RNA sequencing, RNA was extracted from PBMCs in TRIzol. The diagnosis of Graves' disease followed American Thyroid Association guidelines. Recruitment of patients was carried out at an endocrinology department in Xi'an, China. From each patient, nine milliliters of peripheral blood was collected into an EDTA anticoagulant tube. PBMCs were isolated by Ficoll Paque Plus density gradient separation without further T cell sorting. An Agilent 2100 Bioanalyzer and agarose gel were used to assess RNA quality, and a NanoDrop 2000 was used to measure RNA concentration. Trimming removed 9 bases from V and 6 bases from J, leaving 12 bases between the germline ends. The CDR3 holds 12 amino acids from the cysteine to the phenylalanine. The CDR3 DNA has 36 bases and is translated from base 1. CDR1 and CDR2, looked up from the germline V gene, are SNHLY and FYNNEI.

Libraries were prepared through multiplex PCR. Sequenced on an Illumina HiSeq 4000. CDR3 regions were amplified by Arm-PCR with iRepertoire HTBI primers to construct TCR beta libraries. Before sequencing, the PCR products went through gel purification. The original methods were these. A total of some 65 TRBV and more than twelve TRBJ segments were identified across samples and were used for gene usage analysis of CDR3 amino acid clonotypes. COPE and FqMerger were used to merge filtered high-quality paired reads into contigs. BLAST was used to align contigs to the IMGT TRBV, TRBD and TRBJ reference genes, and CDR3 was defined following IMGT. Highly expanded clones were defined as clonotypes with a frequency above 0.1%. Repertoire diversity was measured by Shannon entropy, and V-J evenness by the Gini coefficient. Public clonotypes were defined as clonotypes shared by more than one individual. TCRdb reprocessing: public reads trimmed at Q25 with fastp, clones called with MiXCR, in-frame beta chains kept. Rows matching on CDR3 protein sequence are summarized as one entry with the most common DNA and genes. TCRdb, rather than the study authors, made the V and J calls. The table for this sample lists around 300,000 distinct CDR3 sequences; roughly a fifth of them were counted only once. The ten largest clones capture 56% of the sample.

The V gene is TRBV2 and the J gene is TRBJ1-5; the D gene is perhaps TRBD1, on 6 matching bases. The input for sequencing was peripheral blood mononuclear cells (PBMCs), taken when the disease was refractory, from a patient treated with antithyroid drugs. This receptor was identified in a female donor with Graves disease. For the CDR3, the sequence is CARGGGAQPQHF. At the DNA level, the sequence is TGTGCCAGGGGGGGGGGCGCTCAGCCCCAGCATTTT.